The clone carrying this T cell receptor (beta chain) came up a few times. The data derive from a study of T-cell memory formation after mild COVID-19. The trim removed 5 bases at V and 4 bases at J, leaving 10 bases unmatched. The length of the CDR3 is 15 residues. CDR1 and CDR2 (germline): MNHEY, SVGAGI. TCRdb ran MiXCR on the 5' RACE reads and lists one entry per CDR3 protein. The table shows fewer than 400,000 distinct CDR3 sequences, with roughly 13% occurring only once. Sequenced sample: PBMCs or a T cell subset sorted from them (not recorded which). This sequence originates from a young man who had mild COVID-19 (a few samples of this study predate the infection). Cell type and time point are not known. The chain links TRBV6-5 to TRBJ1-1; TRBD1 matches at 7 bases. The CDR3 here is CASSRGTAPRTEAFF. In DNA form, the CDR3 reads TGTGCCAGCAGTCGAGGGACAGCCCCGCGCACTGAAGCTTTCTTT.